This T cell receptor beta chain was sequenced during a study of graft-versus-host responses after intestinal transplantation. Overall study context: Recipients underwent multivisceral, liver-intestinal, or isolated intestinal transplants.

From germline, CDR1 is SEHNR and CDR2 FQNEAQ (reference sequence). The CDR3 runs to 14 residues. V lost 7 bases and J 4 bases, leaving 16 bases between the germline ends. Here immunoSEQ multiplex PCR was the method, and the copy in TCRdb shows in-frame clones only, minus some. The sample contains about 100,000 clones, less than 90% of which appear only once. Comment on this clone: Its antigen remains unknown.

This material consisted of unstimulated CD4+ T cells sorted from spleen or lymph node cells, taken before transplant. This receptor was obtained from a human donor who was the organ donor for an intestinal transplant. The rearrangement uses TRBV7-9 and TRBJ1-1; D is ambiguous. CDR3 in DNA: TGTGCCAGCACCCCCCCTGGGGTGGGCACTGAAGCTTTCTTT. It codes for CASTPPGVGTEAFF.